This entry lists 14 T cell receptor beta chains sequenced from one sample in a study of blood T cells in healthy people across ages (dated by TCRdb to about 2015). The library was prepared using 5' RACE. Instrument used: Illumina HiSeq 2500. The second PCR ran for about 6 to 12 cycles and used a J-beta primer mix along with a sample-barcoded 5' primer. TCRdb redid the processing of the public reads, applying fastp at Q25 and MiXCR, and retained in-frame beta chains. Every CDR3 protein is listed once, alongside the most common genes and DNA of its rows. In all, the sample holds over 1,200,000 distinct CDR3 sequences, and 55% to 75% of those were seen once. Over 5.5% of the sample lies in the top ten. Sequences were obtained from blood. The receptors stem from a man younger than 35 in good health.

This chain uses TRBV12-3 or TRBV12-4 with TRBJ2-4, with TRBD2 matching over 8 bases. The CDR3 length is 14 residues. J gave up 11 bases and V 1 base, and 7 bases lay outside the gene matches. The CDR3: CASSLDSGSMVQYF. CDR3 DNA: TGTGCCAGCAGTTTAGACAGCGGGAGTATGGTTCAGTACTTC.

In its sample, this clonotype was seen once. The rearrangement links TRBV6-5 to TRBJ2-3, with 8 bases identical to TRBD2. The junction had 17 bases not matched to a gene; V was cut back by 0 bases and J by 3 bases. CDR1 and CDR2 (germline): MNHEY, SVGAGI. The CDR3 has 20 residues. This CDR3 reads CASSYSLGPGGGFGTDTQYF. For the CDR3, the DNA is TGTGCCAGCAGTTACTCGTTAGGTCCGGGAGGGGGATTTGGGACAGATACGCAGTATTTT.

The CDR3 coding sequence is TGTGCCAGCAGCTTCCCACTAGTGTGGGGTCGGAGTGATACGCAGTATTTT. Protein sequence: CASSFPLVWGRSDTQYF. The chain couples TRBV7-9 to TRBJ2-3; D might be TRBD2 (5 bases). Germline V lookup: CDR1 SEHNR, CDR2 FQNEAQ (reference sequence). The CDR3 sequence is 17 residues long. Deletions cut 3 bases from V and 6 bases from J, with 22 bases between.

The genes are TRBV6-7 and TRBJ1-5; D is unresolved. TRBV6-7 is assigned to the ORF class and has an uncertain function. The length of the CDR3 is 15 residues. Trimming removed 6 bases from V and 4 bases from J, with 16 bases in between. CDR3 in DNA: TGTGCCAGCAGGATTGGAGGGAGTAGTAATCAGCCCCAGCATTTT. Translation: CASRIGGSSNQPQHF.

This clonotype has at least ten counts. The rearrangement joins TRBV20-1 to TRBJ2-1, with D perhaps matching TRBD2 (6 bases). The CDR3 loop spans 14 amino acids. Germline assignment: CDR1 DFQATT and CDR2 SNEGSKA (reference sequence). Trimming removed 2 bases from V and 0 bases from J, with 8 bases in between. CDR3 DNA: TGCAGTGCTAGATCTAGCGCCTCCTACAATGAGCAGTTCTTC. Protein: CSARSSASYNEQFF.

This rearrangement joins TRBV10-3 to TRBJ2-4; 12 nucleotides align to TRBD2. The J call may be in error: the DNA end matches TRBJ2-7 better. The germline V gene has CDR1 ENHRY and CDR2 SYGVKD. CDR3 length: 18 residues. As DNA, the CDR3 is TGTGCCATCAGTGAGTCGACTTTGACTAGCGGGAGTCTCGACGAGCAGTACTTC. It specifies CAISESTLTSGSLDEQYF.

This chain joins TRBV21-1 and TRBJ2-5. TRBV21-1 is termed a pseudogene. The CDR3 has 14 residues. Here the CDR3 DNA reads TGTGCCAGCAGCAAAGCCGGTAGACAAGAGACCCAGTACTTC. Protein sequence: CASSKAGRQETQYF.

The chain employs TRBV11-1 and TRBJ2-1, with 7 positions matching TRBD1. Germline-derived CDR1 and CDR2 are SGHAT and FQDESV (reference sequence). V lost 1 base and J lost 4; bases outside the gene matches: 13. The CDR3 extends over 18 amino acids. CDR3 nucleotides: TGTGCCAGCAGCTTAGTTTTGATTGACAGGGCAAGTTACAATGAGCAGTTCTTC. Protein product: CASSLVLIDRASYNEQFF.

V usage is TRBV9 and J usage is TRBJ2-5; D might be TRBD1 (5 bases). Trimming shortened V by 3 bases and J by 11 bases, and 26 bases separated the two germline ends. In germline, CDR1 is SGDLS, CDR2 YYNGEE. CDR3 length: 16 amino acids. CDR3 in DNA: TGTGCCAGCAGCGCTGGACAAGAGCTCTCCTACAATGAGCAGTACTTC. This sequence encodes CASSAGQELSYNEQYF.

The chain carries TRBV5-1 and TRBJ1-2; D is undetermined. The length of the CDR3 is 14 residues. V lost 4 bases and J 4 bases, leaving 14 bases between the germline ends. Germline V gene data show CDR1 as SGHRS and CDR2 as YFSETQ. The CDR3 sequence: CASSQQPNFYGYTF. The CDR3, as DNA: TGCGCCAGCAGCCAACAACCGAACTTCTATGGCTACACCTTC.

The gene calls are TRBV29-1 and TRBJ2-1, with 12 bases matching TRBD2. Germline CDR1 reads SQVTM; CDR2 reads ANQGSEA. This CDR3 is built from 19 residues. With 0 bases clipped from V and 3 bases from J, the junction kept 12 bases outside the gene matches. CDR3 region: CSVEEGLAGSIPHYNEQFF. CDR3 nucleotides: TGCAGCGTTGAAGAAGGACTAGCGGGATCCATCCCCCACTACAATGAGCAGTTCTTC.

The CDR3 DNA reads TGTGCCAGCTCAGTCGGACAGGGCAACTACAATGAGCAGTTCTTC. It encodes CASSVGQGNYNEQFF. The gene calls are TRBV18 and TRBJ2-1; 8 nucleotides agree with TRBD1. CDR3 size: 15 residues. The germline CDR1 and CDR2 sequences are KGHSH and LQKENI. Germline trimming cut 5 bases from V and 3 bases from J; bases unmatched to any gene: 6.

The V and J genes are TRBV5-5 and TRBJ2-4; 10 bases are a match to TRBD2. In germline, CDR1 is SGHKS, CDR2 YYEKEE (reference sequence). There are 16 residues in the CDR3. Trimming cost V 0 bases and J 10 bases; bases outside gene matches: 10. This CDR3 is CASSLVSSGGRWIQYF. Written as DNA, the CDR3 is TGTGCCAGCAGCTTGGTCTCTAGCGGGGGTAGATGGATTCAGTACTTC.

The rearrangement joins TRBV28 to TRBJ2-4; D gene ambiguous. The V gene lost 4 bases and the J gene lost 13 bases, with 14 bases spanning the gap. Germline assignment: CDR1 MDHEN and CDR2 SYDVKM. This CDR3 has 12 residues. The CDR3: CASSSDLFEQYF. CDR3 DNA sequence: TGTGCCAGCAGTTCCGACCTTTTTGAGCAGTACTTC. The entire variable domain, with the rest obtained from reference TRBV28 and TRBJ2-4, is as follows: DVKVTQSSRYLVKRTGEKVFLECVQDMDHENMFWYRQDPGLGLRLIYFSYDVKMKEKGDIPEGYSVSREKKERFSLILESASTNQTSMYLCASSSDLFEQYFGAGTRLSVL.